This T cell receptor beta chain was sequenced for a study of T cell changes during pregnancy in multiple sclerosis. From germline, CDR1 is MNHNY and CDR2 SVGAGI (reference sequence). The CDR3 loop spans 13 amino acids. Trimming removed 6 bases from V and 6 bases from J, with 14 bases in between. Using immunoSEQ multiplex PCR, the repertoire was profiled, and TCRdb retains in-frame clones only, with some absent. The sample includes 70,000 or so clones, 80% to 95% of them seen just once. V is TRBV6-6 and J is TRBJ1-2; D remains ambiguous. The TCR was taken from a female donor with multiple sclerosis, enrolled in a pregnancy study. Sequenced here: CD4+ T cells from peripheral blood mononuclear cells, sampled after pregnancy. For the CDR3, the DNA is TGTGCCAGCAGACCCCCCAACCCGGATGGCTACACCTTC. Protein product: CASRPPNPDGYTF.